This note documents a single T cell receptor beta chain sequence. Its specificity is unknown. These data come from a study of siplizumab effects on memory and regulatory T cells. Study observations and caveats: Naive T cells apparently outstripped memory cells in diversity and seemed major alloresponse contributors.

V dropped 2 bases and J dropped 0 bases, with 3 bases sitting between them. The length of the CDR3 is 14 residues. Germline CDR1 is SGDLS and CDR2 is YYNGEE. Produced via immunoSEQ multiplex PCR; TCRdb's table is partial and in-frame only. The top ten hold 1% to 1.5% of the sample, which has more than 85,000 clones, roughly 92% seen once. The V and J genes are TRBV9 and TRBJ1-6; D is unclear. The sequencing input was CD4+ T cells sorted from blood. This sequence was found in a human donor in good health. The CDR3 region has the DNA TGTGCCAGCAGCGTGAGCTCCTATAATTCACCCCTCCACTTT. Its translation: CASSVSSYNSPLHF.